These 20 T cell receptor beta chains were sequenced from one sample in a study of T cell responses to AZD1222 COVID-19 vaccine. The assay was immunoSEQ multiplex PCR, and TCRdb's table has in-frame clones only and misses some. The table lists under 140,000 clones, around 90% of them singletons, with more than 14% in the top ten. The sequenced sample was peripheral blood, obtained 28 days after the second AZD1222 dose. The receptors come from an adult who received the AZD1222 COVID-19 vaccine.

This clone came up once. The chain couples TRBV27 to TRBJ1-6; D gene uncertain. This CDR3 contains 12 residues. Trimming pared 3 bases from V and 14 bases from J, leaving 11 bases between. The germline CDR1 and CDR2 sequences are MNHEY and SMNVEV (reference sequence). The CDR3 reads CASSFVLGTLHF. The CDR3 DNA follows: TGTGCCAGCAGTTTCGTACTAGGGACCCTCCACTTT.

V usage is TRBV28 and J usage is TRBJ1-5; D remains ambiguous. Germline V gene lookup returns CDR1 MDHEN and CDR2 SYDVKM. CDR3 size: 16 residues. Trimming removed 1 base from V and 0 bases from J, with 10 bases in between. The DNA of the CDR3 is TGTGCCAGCAGTTTATCTAGGGCGGCTAGCAATCAGCCCCAGCATTTT. Amino acids: CASSLSRAASNQPQHF.

The genes are TRBV11-2 and TRBJ2-2; no clear D. Germline assignment: CDR1 SGHAT and CDR2 FQNNGV. The length of the CDR3 is 15 residues. Trimming removed 1 base from V and 1 base from J, with 7 bases in between. The CDR3 here is CASSLAGWNTGELFF. The CDR3 DNA follows: TGTGCCAGCAGCTTAGCGGGTTGGAACACCGGGGAGCTGTTTTTT. The whole variable domain, remainder taken from reference TRBV11-2 and TRBJ2-2, is EAGVAQSPRYKIIEKRQSVAFWCNPISGHATLYWYQQILGQGPKLLIQFQNNGVVDDSQLPKDRFSAERLKGVDSTLKIQPAKLEDSAVYLCASSLAGWNTGELFFGEGSRLTVL.

This clone showed up just once. The chain recombines TRBV5-1 with TRBJ2-5, with TRBD1 matching over 12 bases. This CDR3 has 16 residues. Germline V gene lookup returns CDR1 SGHRS and CDR2 YFSETQ. The J segment lost 7 bases and the V segment lost 3 bases, leaving 10 bases of the junction unmatched. In DNA form, the CDR3 reads TGCGCCAGCAGCTCCGGGACAGGGGGCGCAGGGGTGACCCAGTACTTC. Protein sequence: CASSSGTGGAGVTQYF.

V usage is TRBV5-1 and J usage is TRBJ2-6, with TRBD2 identical over 9 bases. The ends lost 1 base at V and 9 bases at J; junction bases unmatched: 5. The CDR3 length is 15 residues. The germline gives CDR1 SGHRS, CDR2 YFSETQ. The CDR3 is CASSLLTSGGNVLTF. CDR3 DNA: TGCGCCAGCAGCTTGTTGACTAGCGGAGGCAACGTCCTGACTTTC.

This rearrangement joins TRBV19 to TRBJ1-1, with unresolved D. The germline V gene has CDR1 LNHDA and CDR2 SQIVND (reference sequence). Between the trimmed V and J ends, which lost 5 bases and 3 bases, there was a span of 10 bases. CDR3 size: 13 residues. The chain's CDR3 is CASSPRLDTEAFF. CDR3 coding DNA: TGTGCCAGTAGTCCCCGGTTGGACACTGAAGCTTTCTTT.

The genes are TRBV5-1 and TRBJ2-7; 8 bases agree with TRBD1. The ends lost 2 bases at V and 2 bases at J; junction bases unmatched: 6. Germline assignment: CDR1 SGHRS and CDR2 YFSETQ. The CDR3 contains 15 residues. The CDR3 DNA sequence: TGCGCCAGCAGCTTAGCAGGACAGGGTCCCTACGAGCAGTACTTC. It yields the protein CASSLAGQGPYEQYF.

Details on this clone: The junction differs from germline at one of its ends, possibly a read error. The chain employs TRBV5-8 and TRBJ1-4; TRBD1 aligns across 11 bases. The CDR3 spans 11 residues. Germline V gene data show CDR1 as SGHTS and CDR2 as YDEGEE. The CDR3 region is CASSWWTGGIF. In DNA form, the CDR3 reads TGTGCCAGCAGCTGGTGGACAGGGGGCATTTTT.

This sequence joins TRBV11-2 and TRBJ1-4; D not certain. The ends were cut back, 4 bases at V and 7 bases at J, with 16 bases in the middle. The CDR3 covers 15 residues. CDR1 is SGHAT and CDR2 is FQNNGV in the germline V gene. CDR3 residues: CASSSSWSSGEKLFF. CDR3 sequence (DNA): TGTGCCAGCAGCTCCAGCTGGTCCTCGGGTGAAAAACTGTTTTTT.

This clone was detected once. This CDR3 reads CASSVQGVDGYTF. The CDR3, as DNA: TGTGCCAGCAGCGTACAGGGGGTTGATGGCTACACCTTC. The V and J genes are TRBV7-9 and TRBJ1-2; 8 nucleotides line up with TRBD1. This CDR3 is built from 13 residues. Trimming took 5 bases from V and 6 from J; bases not matched to a gene: 5. The germline gives CDR1 SEHNR, CDR2 FQNEAQ (reference sequence).

The chain recombines TRBV5-6 with TRBJ2-7; a possible D gene is TRBD1 (6 bases). CDR1 and CDR2 from the germline V gene are SGHDT and YYEEEE. CDR3 length: 15 residues. The V end was cut by 4 bases, the J end by 1 base, with 15 bases between. CDR3 loop: CASSPTGPSSYEQYF. In nucleotides, the CDR3 is TGTGCCAGCAGCCCGACAGGACCCTCGTCCTACGAGCAGTACTTC. The full variable domain, completed using reference TRBV5-6 and TRBJ2-7, is DAGVTQSPTHLIKTRGQQVTLRCSPKSGHDTVSWYQQALGQGPQFIFQYYEEEERQRGNFPDRFSGHQFPNYSSELNVNALLLGDSALYLCASSPTGPSSYEQYFGPGTRLTVT.

The chain couples TRBV7-9 to TRBJ2-2; D might be TRBD2 (5 bases). V was shortened by 8 bases and J by 5 bases, with 18 bases between the two germline ends. The CDR3 has 15 residues. Germline values: CDR1 SEHNR, CDR2 FQNEAQ (reference sequence). The CDR3 region is CASPHWRVGTGELFF. In nucleotides, the CDR3 is TGTGCCAGCCCCCACTGGCGGGTTGGAACCGGGGAGCTGTTTTTT.

The chain carries TRBV27 and TRBJ2-7; D could derive from TRBD1 or TRBD2 (5 bases each). The CDR3 extends over 16 amino acids. Looked up from germline, CDR1 is MNHEY and CDR2 is SMNVEV (reference sequence). V was cut by 5 bases and J by 0 bases, with 17 bases left in between. CDR3: CASSPWGTYSSYEQYF. The CDR3 coding sequence is TGTGCCAGCAGTCCCTGGGGGACCTACAGCTCCTACGAGCAGTACTTC.

The chain has TRBV29-1 and TRBJ2-6, with a weak D call TRBD1 (6 bases). This CDR3 spans 15 amino acids. The ends were cut back, 6 bases at V and 4 bases at J, with 16 bases in the middle. CDR1 and CDR2 from the germline V gene are SQVTM and ANQGSEA. This CDR3 is CSVHSRGPGANVLTF. The CDR3 DNA sequence: TGCAGCGTCCACAGCAGGGGTCCAGGGGCCAACGTCCTGACTTTC.

The J gene is TRBJ2-1, the V gene TRBV19; 12 positions agree with TRBD2. CDR3 size: 15 residues. Losses at the gene ends were 8 bases for V and 7 bases for J; bases not matched to a gene: 9. In germline, CDR1 is LNHDA, CDR2 SQIVND (reference sequence). The chain's CDR3 is CASGRTSGTTNEQFF. In DNA form, the CDR3 reads TGTGCCAGTGGACGGACTAGCGGGACGACAAATGAGCAGTTCTTC.

The chain's CDR3 is CASSIFGTSGGSTYEQYF. The CDR3 DNA follows: TGTGCCAGTAGTATTTTCGGGACTAGCGGGGGAAGCACCTACGAGCAGTACTTC. The rearrangement joins TRBV19 to TRBJ2-7; 14 positions agree with TRBD2. With V trimmed by 3 bases and J by 2 bases, 9 bases remained unmatched. CDR3 length equals 18 residues. The germline gives CDR1 LNHDA, CDR2 SQIVND (reference sequence). The variable domain in full, completed from reference TRBV19 and TRBJ2-7, reads DGGITQSPKYLFRKEGQNVTLSCEQNLNHDAMYWYRQDPGQGLRLIYYSQIVNDFQKGDIAEGYSVSREKKESFPLTVTSAQKNPTAFYLCASSIFGTSGGSTYEQYFGPGTRLTVT.

This sequence joins TRBV14 and TRBJ1-2; D unclear. There are 13 residues in the CDR3. Germline V gene lookup returns CDR1 SGHDN and CDR2 FVKESK. The V and J ends lost 1 base and 5 bases respectively, with 8 bases between them. CDR3 in amino acids: CASSQAGRYGYTF. CDR3 nucleotides: TGTGCCAGCAGCCAAGCGGGGAGATATGGCTACACCTTC.

This chain joins TRBV27 and TRBJ2-7, with a weak D call TRBD1 (5 bases). Germline V gene data show CDR1 as MNHEY and CDR2 as SMNVEV (reference sequence). The CDR3 is 15 amino acids. V was clipped by 4 bases and J by 0 bases, with 13 bases between them. CDR3 sequence (DNA): TGTGCCAGCAGTTCCCGACAGACTTTCTCCTACGAGCAGTACTTC. Protein: CASSSRQTFSYEQYF.

The chain links TRBV18 to TRBJ2-7; D is uncertain. CDR1 is KGHSH and CDR2 is LQKENI in the germline V gene. The germline V and J ends were trimmed by 2 bases and 1 base, with 9 bases remaining between them. CDR3 length: 14 amino acids. CDR3 amino acids: CASSPRDKSYEQYF. The CDR3 bases are TGTGCCAGCTCACCAAGAGACAAATCCTACGAGCAGTACTTC.

This clone occurred once. The chain has TRBV6-4 and TRBJ2-7; weak D call: TRBD1 (5 bases). Germline assignment: CDR1 MRHNA and CDR2 SNTAGT. Trimming stripped 6 bases from V and 3 bases from J, with 27 bases between. The CDR3 has 18 amino acids. CDR3 nucleotide sequence: TGTGCCAGCAGCAGCCCAAATAATCCAGGGAATCCCTACTACGAGCAGTACTTC. The encoded protein is CASSSPNNPGNPYYEQYF.